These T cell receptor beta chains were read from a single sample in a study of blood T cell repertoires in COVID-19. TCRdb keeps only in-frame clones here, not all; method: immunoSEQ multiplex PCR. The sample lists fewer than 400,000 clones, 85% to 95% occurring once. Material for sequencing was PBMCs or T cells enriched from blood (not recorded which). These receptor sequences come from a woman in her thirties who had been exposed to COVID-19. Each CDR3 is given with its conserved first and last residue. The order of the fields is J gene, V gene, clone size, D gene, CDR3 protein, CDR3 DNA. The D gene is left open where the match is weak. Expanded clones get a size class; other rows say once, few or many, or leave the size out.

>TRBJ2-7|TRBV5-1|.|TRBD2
CASSPGGRTYSGEQYF
TGCGCCAGCAGCCCGGGAGGCAGGACCTACTCGGGGGAGCAGTACTTC
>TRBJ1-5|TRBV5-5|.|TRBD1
CASSLATGGQPQHF
TGTGCCAGCAGCTTGGCGACAGGGGGACAGCCCCAGCATTTT
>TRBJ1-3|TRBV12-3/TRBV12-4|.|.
CASSPSSGNTIYF
TGTGCCAGCAGTCCCAGCTCTGGAAACACCATATATTTT
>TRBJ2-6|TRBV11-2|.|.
CASSPRRFSGANVLTF
TGTGCCAGCAGCCCAAGGCGGTTCTCTGGGGCCAACGTCCTGACTTTC
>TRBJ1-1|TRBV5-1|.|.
CASSLVAVSEAFF
TGCGCCAGCAGCTTAGTGGCCGTCTCTGAAGCTTTCTTT
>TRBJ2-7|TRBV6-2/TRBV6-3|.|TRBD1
CASSPFRGQGLDEQYF
TGTGCCAGCAGCCCTTTTAGGGGACAGGGTCTTGACGAGCAGTACTTC
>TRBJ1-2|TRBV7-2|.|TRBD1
CASGRDSNYGYTF
TGTGCCAGCGGTCGGGACAGCAACTATGGCTACACCTTC
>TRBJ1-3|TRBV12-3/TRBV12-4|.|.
CASSRGSGNTIYF
TGTGCCAGCAGTCGGGGCTCTGGAAACACCATATATTTT
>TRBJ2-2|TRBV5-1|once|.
CASSLEQTNTGELFF
TGCGCCAGCAGCTTGGAACAGACGAACACCGGGGAGCTGTTTTTT
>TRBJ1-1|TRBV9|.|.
CASSVEQGFEAFF
TGTGCCAGCAGCGTAGAACAGGGTTTTGAAGCTTTCTTT
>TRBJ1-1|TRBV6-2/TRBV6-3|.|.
CASSLLNTEAFF
TGTGCCAGCAGCCTCTTAAACACTGAAGCTTTCTTT
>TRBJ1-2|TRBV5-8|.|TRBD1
CASSLAYRDRGDYGYTF
TGTGCCAGCAGCTTGGCATACCGGGACAGGGGGGACTATGGCTACACCTTC
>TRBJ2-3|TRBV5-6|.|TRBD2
CASSLGASGGLSDTQYF
TGTGCCAGCAGCTTGGGTGCTAGCGGGGGATTGTCAGATACGCAGTATTTT
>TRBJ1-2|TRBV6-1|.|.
CASSEQGNYGYTF
TGTGCCAGCAGTGAACAGGGCAACTATGGCTACACCTTC
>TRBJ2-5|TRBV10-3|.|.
CAIIPTTGGEETQYF
TGTGCCATCATTCCCACGACAGGTGGAGAAGAGACCCAGTACTTC
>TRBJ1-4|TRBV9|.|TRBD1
CASSPRQGEEKLFF
TGTGCCAGCAGTCCTAGACAGGGGGAAGAAAAACTGTTTTTT
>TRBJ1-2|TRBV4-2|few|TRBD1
CARTQAASRDREYNTNYGYTF
TGTGCCAGGACCCAAGCAGCTTCCCGGGACAGGGAGTATAATACTAACTATGGCTACACCTTC
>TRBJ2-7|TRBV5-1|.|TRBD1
CASSLIGQGVSYEQYF
TGCGCCAGCAGCTTAATCGGACAGGGGGTCTCCTACGAGCAGTACTTC
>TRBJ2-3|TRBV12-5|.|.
CASGSRRAFTDTQYF
TGTGCTAGTGGTTCTCGGCGGGCATTCACAGATACGCAGTATTTT
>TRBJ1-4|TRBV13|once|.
CASSLGTGIGEKLFF
TGTGCCAGCAGCTTAGGTACAGGGATCGGTGAAAAACTGTTTTTT
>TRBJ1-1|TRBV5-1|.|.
CASSLGGSSTEAFF
TGCGCCAGCAGCTTGGGTGGGAGCTCGACTGAAGCTTTCTTT
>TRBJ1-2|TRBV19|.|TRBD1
CASSTSSTGNYGYTF
TGTGCCAGTAGTACCTCTTCGACAGGGAACTATGGCTACACCTTC
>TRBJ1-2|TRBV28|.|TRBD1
CASSFIGGSNYGYTF
TGTGCCAGCAGTTTTATAGGGGGCTCTAACTATGGCTACACCTTC
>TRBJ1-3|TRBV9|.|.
CASSVVGAGNTIYF
TGTGCCAGCAGCGTAGTTGGAGCGGGAAACACCATATATTTT
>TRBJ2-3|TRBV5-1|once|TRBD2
CASSLSGESDTQYF
TGCGCCAGCAGCTTAAGCGGGGAATCAGATACGCAGTATTTT
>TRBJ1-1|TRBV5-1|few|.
CASSLVQTWDTEAFF
TGCGCCAGCAGCTTGGTTCAGACTTGGGACACTGAAGCTTTCTTT
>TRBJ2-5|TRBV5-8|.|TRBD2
CASSIAGGRIETQYF
TGTGCCAGCAGCATAGCGGGGGGAAGAATAGAGACCCAGTACTTC
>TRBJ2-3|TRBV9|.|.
CASSTPEGWGGDTQYF
TGTGCCAGCAGCACCCCCGAGGGGTGGGGAGGAGATACGCAGTATTTT
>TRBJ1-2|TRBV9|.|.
CASSVGGDYGYTF
TGTGCCAGCAGCGTAGGGGGGGACTATGGCTACACCTTC
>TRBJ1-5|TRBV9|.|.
CASSIDSGNQPQHF
TGTGCCAGCAGCATAGACAGTGGCAATCAGCCCCAGCATTTT
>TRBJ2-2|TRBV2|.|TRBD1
CASSEAKNTLQGPGELFF
TGTGCCAGCAGTGAAGCCAAAAATACACTACAGGGGCCCGGGGAGCTGTTTTTT
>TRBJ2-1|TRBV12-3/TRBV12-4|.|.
CASTPSSYNEQFF
TGTGCCAGCACCCCCAGTTCCTACAATGAGCAGTTCTTC
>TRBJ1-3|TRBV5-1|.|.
CASSFTQQGTGNTIYF
TGCGCCAGCAGCTTCACTCAGCAAGGGACAGGAAACACCATATATTTT
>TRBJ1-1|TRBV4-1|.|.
CASSHAVRNTEAFF
TGCGCCAGCAGCCATGCCGTTAGGAACACTGAAGCTTTCTTT
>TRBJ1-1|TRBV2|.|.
CASSAWARGAEAFF
TGTGCCAGCAGCGCCTGGGCCAGGGGCGCTGAAGCTTTCTTT
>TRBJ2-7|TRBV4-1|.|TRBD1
CASSRTGTGYEQYF
TGCGCCAGCAGCCGGACAGGGACCGGGTACGAGCAGTACTTC
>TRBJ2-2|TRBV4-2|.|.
CASSQDPSPGELFF
TGTGCCAGCAGCCAAGATCCTTCCCCCGGGGAGCTGTTTTTT
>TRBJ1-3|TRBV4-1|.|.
CASSQGPRGSGNTIYF
TGCGCCAGCAGCCAAGGCCCGCGGGGGTCTGGAAACACCATATATTTT
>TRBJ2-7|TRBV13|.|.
CASSLSGYEQYF
TGTGCCAGCAGCTTGTCGGGCTACGAGCAGTACTTC
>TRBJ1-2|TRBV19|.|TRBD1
CASLPGDSPYGYTF
TGTGCCAGTCTTCCGGGGGACAGTCCCTATGGCTACACCTTC
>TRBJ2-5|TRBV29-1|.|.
CSVGWQEETQYF
TGCAGCGTTGGTTGGCAGGAAGAGACCCAGTACTTC
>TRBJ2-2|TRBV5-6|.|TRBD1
CASSIGGNTGELFF
TGTGCCAGCAGCATAGGGGGCAACACCGGGGAGCTGTTTTTT
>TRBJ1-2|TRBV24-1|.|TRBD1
CATSEGTGRGYGYTF
TGTGCCACCAGTGAGGGGACAGGGAGGGGATATGGCTACACCTTC
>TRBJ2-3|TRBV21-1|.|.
CASSKRPTPQGTDTQYF
TGTGCCAGCAGCAAAAGACCCACCCCCCAGGGCACAGATACGCAGTATTTT
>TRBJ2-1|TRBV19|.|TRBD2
CASNLAGGPGEQFF
TGTGCCAGTAATCTAGCGGGGGGCCCGGGTGAGCAGTTCTTC
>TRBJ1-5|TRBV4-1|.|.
CASSQEGRGDQPQHF
TGCGCCAGCAGCCAAGAGGGGAGGGGGGACCAGCCCCAGCATTTT
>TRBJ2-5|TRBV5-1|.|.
CASSLASGTHQETQYF
TGCGCCAGCAGCTTGGCGTCCGGGACACACCAAGAGACCCAGTACTTC
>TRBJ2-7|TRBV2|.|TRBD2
CASSEPSGAYEQYF
TGTGCCAGCAGTGAACCTAGCGGCGCCTACGAGCAGTACTTC
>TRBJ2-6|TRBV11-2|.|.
CASSLVAGLGANVLTF
TGTGCCAGCAGCTTAGTTGCGGGGCTTGGGGCCAACGTCCTGACTTTC
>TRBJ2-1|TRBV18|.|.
CASSQTGQSYNEQFF
TGTGCCAGCTCGCAAACAGGTCAGAGTTACAATGAGCAGTTCTTC
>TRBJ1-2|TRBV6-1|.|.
CASSELGSGGAYYGYTF
TGTGCCAGCAGTGAACTTGGCTCGGGGGGCGCTTACTATGGCTACACCTTC
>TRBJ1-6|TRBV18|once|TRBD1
CASSPRQRQGANYSPLHF
TGTGCCAGCTCACCCCGGCAGCGACAGGGGGCGAATTATTCACCCCTCCACTTT
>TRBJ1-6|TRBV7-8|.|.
CASSLDVQGNSPLHF
TGTGCCAGCAGCTTAGATGTCCAGGGTAATTCACCCCTCCACTTT
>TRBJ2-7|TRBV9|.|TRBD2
CASSVAGLAGTYEQYF
TGTGCCAGCAGCGTAGCAGGACTAGCGGGCACCTACGAGCAGTACTTC
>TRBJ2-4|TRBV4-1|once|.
CASSQPNRGRGKNIQYF
TGCGCCAGCAGCCAACCTAATAGGGGAAGGGGCAAAAACATTCAGTACTTC